This TCR beta chain was captured in a study of CD8 T cells in Susac syndrome. Losses at the gene ends were 3 bases for V and 5 bases for J; bases not matched to a gene: 8. The germline V gene encodes CDR1 SGDLS and CDR2 YYNGEE. The CDR3 extends over 14 amino acids. TCR beta from blood CD8+ and CD4+ T cells was sequenced. The multiple sclerosis control group comprised treatment-naive patients with stable or active relapsing-remitting disease. The authors negatively isolated CD8+ and CD4+ T cells and FACS-enriched TEMRA cells. Whole-study results and caveats: It was acknowledged in the study that its TCR sequencing and HLA analysis involved a relatively small number of individuals.

To note about this clonotype: The antigen remains undetermined.

Roughly 0.45 to 1 ug RNA was reverse transcribed with random hexamers. A single record per CDR3 protein comes from TCRdb applying MiXCR to the immunoSEQ multiplex PCR reads. The table shows roughly 200,000 distinct CDR3 sequences, with 85% to 95% occurring only once. The clonotype comes from a human donor with multiple sclerosis. V and J are TRBV9 and TRBJ2-7, with 7 bases identical to TRBD1. The sequencing sample was made of CD4+ T cells from PBMCs. The CDR3 DNA follows: TGTGCCAGCAGCGCGTCGACAGGGTCCCACGAGCAGTACTTC. Protein sequence: CASSASTGSHEQYF.